A selection of T cell receptor beta chains follows, all from one sample in a study of blood T cell repertoires in COVID-19. Using immunoSEQ multiplex PCR, the repertoire was profiled, and TCRdb retains in-frame clones only, with some absent. The sample lists about 250,000 clones; 80% to 90% were seen once. Specimen: peripheral blood. The receptors here all came from a man of 80 years or more with acute or convalescent COVID-19. Both conserved end residues are part of each CDR3. The order of the fields is CDR3 length, J gene, V gene, D gene, clone size, CDR3 DNA, CDR3 protein. The D gene is left open where the match is weak. The size entry is marked missing in some rows and otherwise reads once, few, many or a size class.

16,TRBJ1-6,TRBV6-6,TRBD1,-,TGTGCCAGCAGTTATGGTCGACAGGGTGGTAATTCACCCCTCCACTTT,CASSYGRQGGNSPLHF
14,TRBJ2-3,TRBV27,TRBD1,-,TGTGCCAGCAGGCACCGGGACAGTCTAGATACGCAGTATTTT,CASRHRDSLDTQYF
18,TRBJ1-4,TRBV3-1/TRBV3-2,-,-,TGTGCCAGCAGCCAAGACCTATCATCGCCGCCCGTTAATGAAAAACTGTTTTTT,CASSQDLSSPPVNEKLFF
18,TRBJ2-4,TRBV5-1,TRBD1,-,TGCGCCAGCAGCCGGGGACTGACAGGGGGTTTGGGCAAAAACATTCAGTACTTC,CASSRGLTGGLGKNIQYF
14,TRBJ2-7,TRBV6-5,-,few,TGTGCCAGCAGTTACTCGCGGGGTGGCAATGAGCAGTACTTC,CASSYSRGGNEQYF
16,TRBJ2-2,TRBV3-1/TRBV3-2,-,once,TGTGCCAGCAGGACCCGACAGGCTCTCAGCACCGGGGAGCTGTTTTTT,CASRTRQALSTGELFF
15,TRBJ2-1,TRBV7-9,TRBD2,-,TGTGCCAGCAGCAGAGGGACTAGCGTATACAATGAGCAGTTCTTC,CASSRGTSVYNEQFF
15,TRBJ2-1,TRBV29-1,TRBD1,-,TGCAGCGTTGGAAAACGGGACAGATTAAACAATGAGCAGTTCTTC,CSVGKRDRLNNEQFF
15,TRBJ1-4,TRBV5-6,-,-,TGTGCCAGCAGCAGCAGGGGAGAGAACGTGGAAAAACTGTTTTTT,CASSSRGENVEKLFF
15,TRBJ2-7,TRBV5-1,TRBD2,-,TGCGCCAGCAGCCCCTCCGGGACTAGCGCGTTCGAGCAGTACTTC,CASSPSGTSAFEQYF
13,TRBJ1-1,TRBV27,-,-,TGTGCCAGCAGATTCGATGGGAGGGCTGAAGCTTTCTTT,CASRFDGRAEAFF
13,TRBJ1-1,TRBV6-4,-,-,TGTGCCAGCTCTTCCAGGGGAGGGACTGAAGCTTTCTTT,CASSSRGGTEAFF
14,TRBJ1-2,TRBV5-6,TRBD1,-,TGTGCCAGCAGCTTGGGACAGGGGGTCTATGGCTACACCTTC,CASSLGQGVYGYTF
18,TRBJ2-1,TRBV4-1,TRBD2,-,TGCGCCAGCAGCCAAGCCCAACTGACTAGCGGGAGAAGGAATGAGCAGTTCTTC,CASSQAQLTSGRRNEQFF
13,TRBJ2-1,TRBV7-9,TRBD1,-,TGTGCCAGCAGCTTAGCGGGGACAGGGGAGCAGTTCTTC,CASSLAGTGEQFF
16,TRBJ2-4,TRBV4-1,TRBD2,-,TGCGCCAGCAGCCAAGCGGGGGGTGGCGGGCTAAACATTCAGTACTTC,CASSQAGGGGLNIQYF
15,TRBJ2-6,TRBV19,-,-,TGTGCCAGTAGTATAGCGGGGTGGGAGTCCAACGTCCTGACTTTC,CASSIAGWESNVLTF
16,TRBJ2-4,TRBV4-2,TRBD2,once,TGTGCCAGCAGCCAAGAAGGGGCCACTAGGGAGGGCATTCAGTACTTC,CASSQEGATREGIQYF
14,TRBJ2-1,TRBV3-1/TRBV3-2,TRBD2,-,TGTGCCAGCCGTCGGACTAGCGGGAACAATGAGCAGTTCTTC,CASRRTSGNNEQFF
15,TRBJ1-2,TRBV4-1,-,-,TGCGCCAGCAGGGTAGGGGGAGCCACTAACTATGGCTACACCTTC,CASRVGGATNYGYTF
14,TRBJ1-5,TRBV16,-,-,TGTGCCAGCAGCCTCGGACAGCGCAGAGAGCCCCAGCATTTT,CASSLGQRREPQHF
15,TRBJ1-2,TRBV27,TRBD1,-,TGTGCCAGCAGGGTGACAGGGGGAGTTAGCTATGGCTACACCTTC,CASRVTGGVSYGYTF
16,TRBJ2-3,TRBV3-1/TRBV3-2,-,-,TGTGCCAGCAGCACCAGGGGTACCGGTGAGCCAGATACGCAGTATTTT,CASSTRGTGEPDTQYF
13,TRBJ2-2,TRBV28,-,-,TGTGCCAGCCGAAGCCGGAACACCGGGGAGCTGTTTTTT,CASRSRNTGELFF
17,TRBJ2-3,TRBV11-2,TRBD2,-,TGTGCCAGCAGCTTAGTGCCTAGCGGGAAAGGTTTGGATACGCAGTATTTT,CASSLVPSGKGLDTQYF
16,TRBJ1-2,TRBV5-6,TRBD1,-,TGTGCCAGCAGCTTCCAGGGGGCGACAGCATACTATGGCTACACCTTC,CASSFQGATAYYGYTF
15,TRBJ1-2,TRBV6-6,TRBD1,-,TGTGCCAGCAGGTACTCTGACAGGGGCAACTATGGCTACACCTTC,CASRYSDRGNYGYTF
14,TRBJ2-3,TRBV2,-,-,TGTGCCAGCAGTCTAGGTAGGGGTGCAGATACGCAGTATTTT,CASSLGRGADTQYF
14,TRBJ1-6,TRBV28,TRBD1,-,TGTGCCAGCAGTCTCGGACAGGTTCATTCACCCCTCCACTTT,CASSLGQVHSPLHF
15,TRBJ1-1,TRBV27,TRBD1,few,TGTGCCAGCAGTTTATCGACAGGGATGAACACTGAAGCTTTCTTT,CASSLSTGMNTEAFF
13,TRBJ1-1,TRBV5-1,-,-,TGCGCCAGCAGCGATCAGATGAACACTGAAGCTTTCTTT,CASSDQMNTEAFF
13,TRBJ2-4,TRBV19,TRBD1,-,TGTGCCAGTAGCAAACAGGGGGTGAACATTCAGTACTTC,CASSKQGVNIQYF
13,TRBJ1-5,TRBV2,TRBD1,-,TGTGCCAGCAGCCGGGACAGGGATCAGCCCCAGCATTTT,CASSRDRDQPQHF
14,TRBJ1-5,TRBV5-6,-,few,TGTGCCAGCAGCTTTGGCAGCGGAAATCAGCCCCAGCATTTT,CASSFGSGNQPQHF
18,TRBJ1-5,TRBV4-1,TRBD1,few,TGCGCCAGCAGCCAACGAGACAGGGGGATCCTTAGCAATCAGCCCCAGCATTTT,CASSQRDRGILSNQPQHF
15,TRBJ2-5,TRBV7-9,TRBD2,-,TGTGCCAGCATCCGACTAGCGGGAGATTTTGAGACCCAGTACTTC,CASIRLAGDFETQYF
16,TRBJ2-3,TRBV9,-,few,TGTGCCAGCAGCGTAGGGCTTCAATACCGCACAGATACGCAGTATTTT,CASSVGLQYRTDTQYF
14,TRBJ2-6,TRBV7-9,-,-,TGTGCCAGCAGCTTAGGAGATTGGGCCAACGTCCTGACTTTC,CASSLGDWANVLTF
11,TRBJ2-5,TRBV5-1,TRBD1,-,TGCGCCAGCAGCCTGGGACAGCAGCAGTACTTC,CASSLGQQQYF
14,TRBJ1-2,TRBV18,-,-,TGTGCCAGCTCAGGCGGAAGCCTGCCCTATGGCTACACCTTC,CASSGGSLPYGYTF